This T cell receptor (beta chain) was documented in a study of identical twins. A universal primer site was created by template switching, with the cDNA bearing unique molecular identifiers. TCRdb re-called the 5' RACE reads with MiXCR, one entry per CDR3 protein. The table records some 500,000 distinct CDR3 sequences, roughly an eighth of them present only once. Notes on this clonotype: Its antigen is still unknown.

Overall study findings and caveats: The abundant beta clonotypes from cord blood had fewer insertions, and memory repertoires had none of this. Out-of-frame alpha sequences common to twins exhibited an excess of low generation probability.

These same data were also listed under a study on yellow fever vaccine responses in identical twins.

Sequencing used CD4+ T cells sorted from blood. The receptor comes from a woman aged 18-29 years in good health.

Here the CDR3 reads CASSLPSGMQETQYF. The CDR3 DNA sequence: TGCGCCAGCAGCTTGCCTAGCGGAATGCAAGAGACCCAGTACTTC. The chain recombines TRBV5-1 with TRBJ2-5; 7 nucleotides align to TRBD2. J was trimmed by 2 bases and V by 1 base; bases with no gene match: 5. CDR3 length: 15 amino acids. Germline CDR1 is SGHRS and CDR2 is YFSETQ.